The count of the clone carrying this TCR beta chain is one. The antigen is unknown. Generated by immunoSEQ multiplex PCR, the TCRdb table keeps only in-frame clones and is missing some. The repertoire holds 550,000 to 850,000 clones, under 80% seen once, with 1.5% to 2% in the top ten. Both subsets, CD45RA+ naive and CD45RA-negative memory, were split from the CD4+ cells. The data derive from a study of shared clonotypes between healthy human individuals. The wider study: Three CD4 naive, three CD4 memory, two CD8 naive and one CD8 memory plate were used per donor. Study-level findings and limits: Sampling used blood alone; tissue repertoires probably differ. There were few donors, and this limited the genetic and exposure-history diversity represented.

The CDR3 totals 14 residues. Trimming stripped 3 bases from V and 4 bases from J, with 12 bases between. Germline V gives CDR1 LNHDA, CDR2 SQIVND (reference sequence). The sample was memory CD4+ T cells sorted from blood. Stated subset: CD45RA-negative fraction. The chain couples TRBV19 to TRBJ1-1; no clear D. The source of this sequence is a woman between 25 and 40 years old in good health. The CDR3 region has the DNA TGTGCCAGTAGTATGTGGGAAGGAAGCACTGAAGCTTTCTTT. It specifies CASSMWEGSTEAFF.